The clone carrying this T cell receptor beta chain was seen only once. Recruited during active infection, patients (from Seattle) were subsequently followed longitudinally. Original processing methods: Researchers report that nucleated cell counts were estimated from reference gene primer amplification. Produced via immunoSEQ multiplex PCR; TCRdb's table is partial and in-frame only. D and trimming were read from the DNA, whereas the V and J calls and clone size are those reported in that table. The sample lists 250,000 to 350,000 clones; about nine tenths were seen once. Germline values: CDR1 MNHEY, CDR2 SVGEGT. Trimming shortened V by 4 bases and J by 9 bases, and 16 bases separated the two germline ends. This CDR3 has 14 amino acids. The entry originates in a study of blood T cell repertoires in COVID-19. Study background: Spain, Italy and the United States supplied samples that represented acute and convalescent COVID-19. PBMCs, B-cell-depleted T cells, or T cells were the source of the cDNA or gDNA that made up the material.

The sample comprised peripheral blood. This sequence joins TRBV6-2 or TRBV6-3 and TRBJ2-1, with D possibly being TRBD1 (7 bases). The source of this sequence is a woman aged 30 to 39 with COVID-19, enrolled during active disease. In DNA, the CDR3 is TGTGCCAGCAGTTGGGTTCAGGGGGGCACTGAGCAGTTCTTC. Amino acid sequence: CASSWVQGGTEQFF.